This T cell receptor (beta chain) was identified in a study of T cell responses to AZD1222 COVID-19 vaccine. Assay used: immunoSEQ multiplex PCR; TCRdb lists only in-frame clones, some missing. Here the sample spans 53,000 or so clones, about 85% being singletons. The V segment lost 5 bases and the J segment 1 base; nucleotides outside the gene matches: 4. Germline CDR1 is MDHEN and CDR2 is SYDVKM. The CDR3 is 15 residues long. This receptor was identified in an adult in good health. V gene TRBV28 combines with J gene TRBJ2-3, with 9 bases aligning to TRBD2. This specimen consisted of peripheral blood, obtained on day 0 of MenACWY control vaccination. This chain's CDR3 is CASSTRTSGTDTQYF. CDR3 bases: TGTGCCAGCAGTACCCGGACTAGCGGCACAGATACGCAGTATTTT.